The next 17 T cell receptor beta chains were all read from a single sample in a study of blood T cell repertoires in COVID-19. Assay used: immunoSEQ multiplex PCR; TCRdb lists only in-frame clones, some missing. The sample yields about 380,000 clones, around 87% seen once. Input material: PBMCs or T cells enriched from blood (not recorded which). These TCRs come from a man in his thirties or forties who had recovered from COVID-19.

This clone was counted between two and nine times. V is TRBV28 and J is TRBJ1-2; D is perhaps TRBD1 (6 bases). CDR1 and CDR2 (germline): MDHEN, SYDVKM. The CDR3 covers 15 residues. Trimming took off 5 bases at V and 4 bases at J, with 17 bases between the two ends. CDR3 amino acids: CASSTVRDIRYGYTF. Here the CDR3 DNA reads TGTGCCAGCAGTACCGTCCGGGACATACGCTATGGCTACACCTTC.

The V and J genes are TRBV6-6 and TRBJ2-2; 7 bases agree with TRBD2. The germline V gene has CDR1 MNHNY and CDR2 SVGAGI (reference sequence). The CDR3 runs 17 residues. The V and J ends lost 5 bases and 1 base, in that order; junction bases with no gene match: 10. The CDR3, as DNA: TGTGCCAGCAGTCAGCGGGGATTTCGACAGAACACCGGGGAGCTGTTTTTT. Translated, it gives CASSQRGFRQNTGELFF.

The chain has TRBV29-1 and TRBJ2-1; D possibly corresponds to TRBD1 (6 bases). The CDR3 has 13 amino acids. Trimming removed 4 bases at V and 3 bases at J, with 10 bases between. From germline, CDR1 is SQVTM and CDR2 ANQGSEA. This CDR3 is CSVGAQGYNEQFF. The CDR3 DNA follows: TGCAGCGTTGGGGCACAGGGCTACAATGAGCAGTTCTTC.

The chain has TRBV21-1 and TRBJ1-1; the table's D call of TRBD1 was not tested on the DNA. TRBV21-1 is shown as a pseudogene. The CDR3 runs to 12 residues. The chain's CDR3 is CAGWGTNTEAFF. CDR3 DNA sequence: TGTGCCGGGTGGGGGACAAACACTGAAGCTTTCTTT.

The gene calls are TRBV6-2 or TRBV6-3 and TRBJ1-2; no clear D gene. Looked up from germline, CDR1 is MNHEY and CDR2 is SVGEGT. V gave up 3 bases and J gave up 5 bases, with 13 bases separating them. The CDR3 totals 14 residues. CDR3 coding DNA: TGTGCCAGCAGTTATCCCCCGGGTCTATATGGCTACACCTTC. This translates into CASSYPPGLYGYTF.

V and J are TRBV3-1 (or the pseudogene TRBV3-2) and TRBJ2-7, with 8 bases aligning to TRBD1. This CDR3 has 14 amino acids. V lost 4 bases to trimming and J lost 3 bases; unmatched junction nucleotides: 5. Germline V CDR1 and CDR2: LGHDT, YNNKEL (reference sequence). The CDR3 region is CASSLWTGNYEQYF. The CDR3 DNA is TGTGCCAGCAGCCTCTGGACAGGGAACTACGAGCAGTACTTC.

This rearrangement joins TRBV7-2 to TRBJ1-1, with a possible D match to TRBD1 (6 bases). This CDR3 has 13 amino acids. The V and J ends lost 6 bases and 4 bases respectively, with 12 bases between them. Germline-derived CDR1 and CDR2 are SGHTA and FQGNSA. As DNA, the CDR3 is TGTGCCAGCAGTTCAAGGGGGGGCACTGAAGCTTTCTTT. Translating gives CASSSRGGTEAFF.

The chain uses TRBV19 and TRBJ2-7; no firm D call. Trimming removed 4 bases from V and 6 bases from J, with 13 bases in between. This CDR3 region has 13 residues. Germline V lookup: CDR1 LNHDA, CDR2 SQIVND (reference sequence). The CDR3 here is CASSKFAGSEQYF. The CDR3 DNA reads TGTGCCAGTAGTAAGTTTGCTGGTAGCGAGCAGTACTTC. The complete variable domain, with remaining parts taken from reference TRBV19 and TRBJ2-7, reads DGGITQSPKYLFRKEGQNVTLSCEQNLNHDAMYWYRQDPGQGLRLIYYSQIVNDFQKGDIAEGYSVSREKKESFPLTVTSAQKNPTAFYLCASSKFAGSEQYFGPGTRLTVT.

CDR3 amino acids: CASNPRSSYEQYF. CDR3 DNA: TGTGCCAGCAATCCGAGGAGCTCCTACGAGCAGTACTTC. This rearrangement joins TRBV2 to TRBJ2-7, with D hard to call. The germline gives CDR1 SNHLY, CDR2 FYNNEI. The CDR3 contains 13 residues. V lost 7 bases and J lost 0, with 10 bases in between.

The CDR3 coding sequence is TGCGCCAGCAGCTTGGCAGATCCGAACTATGGCTACACCTTC. Protein sequence: CASSLADPNYGYTF. The rearrangement links TRBV5-1 to TRBJ1-2; D gene uncertain. CDR1 and CDR2 (germline): SGHRS, YFSETQ. The germline V and J ends were trimmed by 0 bases and 2 bases, with 8 bases remaining between them. This CDR3 comprises 14 residues.

The chain has TRBV4-3 and TRBJ2-1; 11 nucleotides line up with TRBD1. CDR3 length: 17 amino acids. Germline V CDR1 and CDR2: LGHNA, YSLEER. The V and J ends lost 0 bases and 7 bases, in that order; junction bases with no gene match: 8. The CDR3 DNA is TGCGCCAGCAGCCAAGAGCTAGGGACAGGGGGAGTGAATGAGCAGTTCTTC. Translation gives CASSQELGTGGVNEQFF.

The rearrangement joins TRBV6-6 to TRBJ2-5; TRBD1 matches 7 bases. The CDR3 runs 17 residues. J gave up 5 bases and V 5 bases, and 17 bases lay outside the gene matches. Germline values: CDR1 MNHNY, CDR2 SVGAGI (reference sequence). The CDR3 loop is CASSPERQGLSSETQYF. Here the CDR3 DNA reads TGTGCCAGCAGTCCAGAACGACAGGGCCTTTCGTCGGAGACCCAGTACTTC.

The chain carries TRBV5-1 and TRBJ2-1; 8 nucleotides match TRBD2. Trimming removed 4 bases from V and 0 bases from J; junction bases left unmatched: 6. The germline gives CDR1 SGHRS, CDR2 YFSETQ. This CDR3 has 16 residues. CDR3 in amino acids: CASSRLAGSSYNEQFF. CDR3 bases: TGCGCCAGCAGCAGATTAGCGGGAAGCTCCTACAATGAGCAGTTCTTC.

The genes are TRBV3-1 (or the pseudogene TRBV3-2) and TRBJ2-1; 10 nucleotides agree with TRBD2. From germline, CDR1 is LGHDT and CDR2 YNNKEL (reference sequence). The CDR3 has 16 residues. V lost 2 bases and J lost 2; bases outside the gene matches: 3. The CDR3: CASSQNSGGAYNEQFF. The DNA of the CDR3 is TGTGCCAGCAGCCAAAACAGCGGGGGGGCCTACAATGAGCAGTTCTTC.

V gene TRBV27 combines with J gene TRBJ2-3; 7 nucleotides agree with TRBD1. The germline V gene has CDR1 MNHEY and CDR2 SMNVEV (reference sequence). The CDR3 is made up of 15 amino acids. J gave up 5 bases and V 3 bases, and 8 bases lay outside the gene matches. The CDR3 DNA follows: TGTGCCAGCAGTTTCCGGGACAGTATTGGAGATACGCAGTATTTT. Protein: CASSFRDSIGDTQYF.

The chain uses TRBV5-6 and TRBJ1-5, with D unresolved. V was clipped by 7 bases and J by 7 bases, with 12 bases between them. Germline V lookup: CDR1 SGHDT, CDR2 YYEEEE. There are 12 residues in the CDR3. CDR3: CASYGDMQPQHF. The CDR3 region has the DNA TGTGCCAGCTACGGGGATATGCAGCCCCAGCATTTT.

This clone has only one observation. This sequence joins TRBV6-1 and TRBJ1-5, with TRBD1 matching 8 bases. The CDR3 contains 16 residues. After removal of 3 bases from V and 3 bases from J, the junction contained 7 bases not matched to a gene. CDR1 is MNHNS and CDR2 is SASEGT in the germline V gene. The CDR3 coding sequence is TGTGCCAGCAGTGAGGGGAGACAGGGGATCAATCAGCCCCAGCATTTT. Its protein is CASSEGRQGINQPQHF.